The 2 T cell receptor beta chains given below trace back to one sample, sequenced in a study of OX40 agonist ivuxolimab in advanced cancers. Here immunoSEQ multiplex PCR was the method, and the copy in TCRdb shows in-frame clones only, minus some. The data show roughly 68,000 clones, with 89% seen just once and over 3% held by the top ten. Sequencing was performed on CD4+ or CD8+ T cells sorted from blood, taken in a trial of the OX40 agonist ivuxolimab. The receptors here all came from an adult with an advanced solid tumor such as melanoma, head and neck, liver or kidney cancer.

The V and J genes are TRBV2 and TRBJ1-1, with D perhaps matching TRBD1 (6 bases). Germline V gives CDR1 SNHLY, CDR2 FYNNEI. The V and J ends lost 7 bases and 1 base respectively, with 13 bases between them. There are 14 residues in the CDR3. The CDR3 region is CASNFGGQNTEAFF. Here the CDR3 DNA reads TGTGCCAGCAATTTCGGGGGCCAGAACACTGAAGCTTTCTTT.

This chain links TRBV4-3 with TRBJ2-5; perhaps TRBD2 as D (6 bases). V gave up 5 bases and J gave up 2 bases, with 9 bases separating them. CDR1 LGHNA and CDR2 YSLEER come from the germline V gene. The CDR3 contains 13 residues. The CDR3 bases are TGCGCCAGCAGCGTCCGGGAGCAAGAGACCCAGTACTTC. Encoded protein: CASSVREQETQYF.